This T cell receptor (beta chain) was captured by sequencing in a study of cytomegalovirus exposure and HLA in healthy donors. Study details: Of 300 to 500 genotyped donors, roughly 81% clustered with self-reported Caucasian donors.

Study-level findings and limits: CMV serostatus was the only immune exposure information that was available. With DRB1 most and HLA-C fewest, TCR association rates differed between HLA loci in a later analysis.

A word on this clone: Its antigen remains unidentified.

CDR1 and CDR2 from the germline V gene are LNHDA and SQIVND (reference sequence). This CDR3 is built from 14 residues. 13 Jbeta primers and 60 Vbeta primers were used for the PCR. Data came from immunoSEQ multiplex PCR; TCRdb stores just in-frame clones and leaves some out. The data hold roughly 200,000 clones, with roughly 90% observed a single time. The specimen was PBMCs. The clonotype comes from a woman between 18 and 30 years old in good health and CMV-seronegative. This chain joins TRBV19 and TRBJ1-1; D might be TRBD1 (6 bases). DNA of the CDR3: TGTGTAGTAAGGGGAGAAACAGGGACCACTGAAGCTTTCTTT. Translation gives CVVRGETGTTEAFF.